This entry lists 5 T cell receptor beta chains sequenced from one sample in a study of beta chain features in type 1 diabetes. Whole-study results and caveats: Type 1 diabetes patients showed a moderate but significant shortening of TCRB CDR3s in all four CD4+ subsets.

The antigens these receptors bind are not known. Every isolated RNA sample was fully reverse transcribed, so sequencing captured expressed TCRB transcripts. Assay: immunoSEQ multiplex PCR; the TCRdb copy retains only in-frame clones and omits some. Of 150,000 to 200,000 clones listed, around 8% are singletons. The sequenced sample was central memory CD4+ T cells from blood. These receptors were obtained from a woman aged 35 to 49 with type 1 diabetes.

The chain is built from TRBV6-5 and TRBJ1-1; the D is unclear. The CDR3 sequence is 13 residues long. The ends were cut back, 7 bases at V and 1 base at J, with 10 bases in the middle. The V gene's germline CDR1 is MNHEY and CDR2 SVGAGI. The CDR3 DNA follows: TGTGCCAGCAATGAGCAGGCGAACACTGAAGCTTTCTTT. Amino acid sequence: CASNEQANTEAFF.

In its sample, this clone was seen a few times. The J gene is TRBJ1-2, the V gene TRBV9; TRBD1 matches 7 bases. In germline, CDR1 is SGDLS, CDR2 YYNGEE. The CDR3 totals 15 residues. The V and J ends lost 4 bases and 6 bases, in that order; junction bases with no gene match: 12. CDR3 nucleotide sequence: TGTGCCAGCAGCCCAGAAGATCCAAGGGGGCATGGCTACACCTTC. Its protein is CASSPEDPRGHGYTF. Full variable domain (missing parts from reference TRBV9 and TRBJ1-2): DSGVTQTPKHLITATGQRVTLRCSPRSGDLSVYWYQQSLDQGLQFLIQYYNGEERAKGNILERFSAQQFPDLHSELNLSSLELGDSALYFCASSPEDPRGHGYTFGSGTRLTVV.

This chain connects TRBV4-1 to TRBJ2-1, with D possibly matching TRBD1 (5 bases). Germline CDR1 MGHRA, CDR2 YSYEKL. V was shortened by 0 bases and J by 7 bases, with 16 bases between the two germline ends. The CDR3 is 16 residues long. The DNA of the CDR3 is TGCGCCAGCAGCCAAGAGGGGCGGCCAATGGGTAATGAGCAGTTCTTC. The encoded protein is CASSQEGRPMGNEQFF.

This chain connects TRBV7-2 to TRBJ2-7; D may be TRBD2 (6 bases). CDR3 size: 17 residues. CDR1 is SGHTA and CDR2 is FQGNSA in the germline V gene. The V and J ends lost 6 bases and 2 bases respectively, with 23 bases between them. CDR3 nucleotide sequence: TGTGCCAGCAGTTTCTCCGGCAGCTGGGGGGAGGCCTACGAGCAGTACTTC. Translated, it gives CASSFSGSWGEAYEQYF.

The table lists this clone with a few counts. This rearrangement joins TRBV10-3 to TRBJ2-1, with D perhaps TRBD2 (6 bases). V shed 6 bases and J shed 10 bases, with 16 bases lying between them. The CDR3 consists of 13 residues. Germline values: CDR1 ENHRY, CDR2 SYGVKD. The CDR3 DNA reads as TGTGCCATCAGGGACGGACTATCGGGGGAGCAGTTCTTC. Residues: CAIRDGLSGEQFF.